What follows are 15 T cell receptor beta chains derived from one specimen sequenced in a study of cytomegalovirus exposure and HLA in healthy donors. Assay used: immunoSEQ multiplex PCR; TCRdb lists only in-frame clones, some missing. Here the sample spans about 120,000 clones, about 96% being singletons. The specimen sequenced was PBMCs. These receptors all stem from a man between 18 and 35 years old in good health and CMV-seronegative.

The J gene is TRBJ2-7, the V gene TRBV4-2; D unresolved. V lost 4 bases and J lost 6, with 10 bases in between. CDR1 and CDR2 from the germline V gene are LGHNA and YNFKEQ. CDR3 length equals 12 residues. The CDR3 nucleotides are TGTGCCAGCAGCCTCCCCCTCTCCGAGCAGTACTTC. Residues: CASSLPLSEQYF.

This sequence joins TRBV19 and TRBJ2-7; 7 bases align to TRBD2. The CDR3 is 14 amino acids. From germline, CDR1 is LNHDA and CDR2 SQIVND (reference sequence). V was pared by 3 bases and J by 4 bases, with 6 bases of the junction left unmatched. The CDR3 DNA reads as TGTGCCAGTAGTATGGCGGGAGCTCGGTACGAGCAGTACTTC. Translating it yields CASSMAGARYEQYF.

The rearrangement links TRBV4-1 to TRBJ2-7, with no clear D. CDR3 length: 13 residues. The germline V and J ends were trimmed by 4 bases and 1 base, with 8 bases remaining between them. CDR1 is MGHRA and CDR2 is YSYEKL in the germline V gene. This CDR3 reads CASSRTVSYEQYF. The CDR3 DNA follows: TGCGCCAGCAGCCGAACAGTTTCCTACGAGCAGTACTTC.

The chain links TRBV7-2 to TRBJ1-1; the D is unclear. The CDR3 is made up of 13 amino acids. Germline CDR1 and CDR2: SGHTA and FQGNSA. Trimming pared 1 base from V and 5 bases from J, leaving 8 bases between. CDR3 protein: CASSLDRETEAFF. The CDR3 DNA reads TGTGCCAGCAGCTTAGACCGAGAAACTGAAGCTTTCTTT.

The V and J genes are TRBV28 and TRBJ1-5; 9 positions agree with TRBD1. In germline, CDR1 is MDHEN, CDR2 SYDVKM. V gave up 6 bases and J gave up 3 bases; unmatched junction bases: 6. The CDR3 length is 15 residues. CDR3 sequence reads: CASRTGTGNNQPQHF. As DNA, the CDR3 is TGTGCCAGCAGGACCGGGACAGGGAACAATCAGCCCCAGCATTTT.

The gene calls are TRBV5-4 and TRBJ2-3, with a possible D match to TRBD2 (6 bases). Germline CDR1 SGHNT, CDR2 YYREEE (reference sequence). Trimming cost V 5 bases and J 1 base, with 8 bases left between them. The CDR3 is 13 amino acids. In nucleotides, the CDR3 is TGTGCCAGCAGGACGGGGGGCACAGATACGCAGTATTTT. Translating gives CASRTGGTDTQYF. Using reference TRBV5-4 and TRBJ2-3 for the parts outside the CDR3, the full variable domain is ETGVTQSPTHLIKTRGQQVTLRCSSQSGHNTVSWYQQALGQGPQFIFQYYREEENGRGNFPPRFSGLQFPNYSSELNVNALELDDSALYLCASRTGGTDTQYFGPGTRLTVL.

V gene TRBV19 combines with J gene TRBJ2-7; TRBD2 matches at 9 bases. The CDR3 contains 15 residues. V gave up 5 bases and J gave up 6 bases; unmatched junction bases: 11. Germline CDR1 is LNHDA and CDR2 is SQIVND (reference sequence). CDR3 amino acids: CASSDDRGRAFEQYF. In nucleotides, the CDR3 is TGTGCCAGTAGTGACGACCGCGGGAGGGCCTTCGAGCAGTACTTC.

The chain couples TRBV2 to TRBJ2-7; TRBD1 is a possible D gene (6 bases). The V gene lost 3 bases and the J gene lost 1 base, with 10 bases spanning the gap. Germline V gene lookup returns CDR1 SNHLY and CDR2 FYNNEI. The CDR3 runs 14 residues. CDR3 in amino acids: CASSDVGTSYEQYF. As DNA, the CDR3 is TGTGCCAGCAGTGATGTCGGGACATCCTACGAGCAGTACTTC.

V usage is TRBV12-5 and J usage is TRBJ2-1; D remains ambiguous. V lost 1 base, J lost 9 bases, and 10 bases lay in between. Germline loops: CDR1 LGHNT, CDR2 FRNRAP. The CDR3 contains 13 residues. The CDR3 here is CASGLAPPGEQFF. CDR3 bases: TGTGCTAGTGGTTTGGCACCCCCCGGTGAGCAGTTCTTC. Together with reference TRBV12-5 and TRBJ2-1, the CDR3 gives the full variable domain: DARVTQTPRHKVTEMGQEVTMRCQPILGHNTVFWYRQTMMQGLELLAYFRNRAPLDDSGMPKDRFSAEMPDATLATLKIQPSEPRDSAVYFCASGLAPPGEQFFGPGTRLTVL.

V is TRBV7-6 and J is TRBJ2-3; 7 nucleotides agree with TRBD1. V lost 4 bases to trimming and J lost 3 bases; unmatched junction nucleotides: 4. Germline loops: CDR1 SGHVS, CDR2 FNYEAQ. The CDR3 has 14 amino acids. CDR3 bases: TGTGCCAGCAGCTACAGGGGTGTGACAGATACGCAGTATTTT. Translated, it gives CASSYRGVTDTQYF. Variable domain in full (rest from reference TRBV7-6 and TRBJ2-3): GAGVSQSPRYKVTKRGQDVALRCDPISGHVSLYWYRQALGQGPEFLTYFNYEAQQDKSGLPNDRFSAERPEGSISTLTIQRTEQRDSAMYRCASSYRGVTDTQYFGPGTRLTVL.

The CDR3: CASSNGTGIETQYF. CDR3 sequence (DNA): TGTGCCAGCAGCAACGGGACAGGGATAGAGACCCAGTACTTC. The chain couples TRBV7-9 to TRBJ2-5; 9 bases line up with TRBD1. This CDR3 region has 14 residues. After removal of 5 bases from V and 4 bases from J, the junction contained 5 bases not matched to a gene. CDR1 is SEHNR and CDR2 is FQNEAQ in the germline V gene (reference sequence). The whole variable domain, filled in from reference TRBV7-9 and TRBJ2-5, reads DTGVSQNPRHKITKRGQNVTFRCDPISEHNRLYWYRQTLGQGPEFLTYFQNEAQLEKSRLLSDRFSAERPKGSFSTLEIQRTEQGDSAMYLCASSNGTGIETQYFGPGTRLLVL.

V gene TRBV6-5 combines with J gene TRBJ1-1; a possible D gene is TRBD1 (6 bases). The CDR3 totals 13 residues. From germline, CDR1 is MNHEY and CDR2 SVGAGI. Trimming removed 4 bases from V and 6 bases from J, with 12 bases in between. The DNA for the CDR3 is TGTGCCAGCAGTTCCCTAGGGGGGGCTGAAGCTTTCTTT. It specifies CASSSLGGAEAFF.

The chain has TRBV28 and TRBJ2-3; 7 positions agree with TRBD1. The germline V gene has CDR1 MDHEN and CDR2 SYDVKM. Trimming removed 3 bases from V and 3 bases from J; junction bases left unmatched: 6. The CDR3 length is 15 residues. The CDR3 loop is CASSFRGSGTDTQYF. CDR3 bases: TGTGCCAGCAGTTTCAGGGGGAGTGGGACAGATACGCAGTATTTT.

The rearrangement links TRBV15 to TRBJ2-2; 7 bases line up with TRBD1. In germline, CDR1 is LNHNV, CDR2 YYDKDF (reference sequence). CDR3 length: 17 amino acids. The ends lost 0 bases at V and 4 bases at J; junction bases unmatched: 8. Written as DNA, the CDR3 is TGTGCCACCAGCAGAGATCCCCCGACAGGGCTCACCGGGGAGCTGTTTTTT. Translation: CATSRDPPTGLTGELFF.

Worth noting for this clone: The junction differs from germline at one of its ends, possibly a read error. The V call is TRBV27, the J call TRBJ2-5, with 11 bases identical to TRBD1. The CDR3 loop spans 14 amino acids. CDR1 MNHEY and CDR2 SMNVEV come from the germline V gene (reference sequence). Here the CDR3 reads CASRDRGRQGTQYF. DNA for the CDR3: TGTGCCAGCAGGGACAGGGGGCGGCAAGGGACCCAGTACTTC.